This T cell receptor (beta chain) was found in a study of beta chain features in type 1 diabetes (dated by TCRdb to between 2018 and 2020). Turning to the overall study: Mean age, gender distribution, total cell number and subset yield did not differ between patients and healthy donors. A total of approximately 100,000,000 sorted cells were examined across all samples, and the number of cells per subset was strongly correlated with RNA yield. In the study, TCRB repertoires of sorted circulating CD4+ T cell subsets from recently diagnosed type 1 diabetes patients were compared with those of matched healthy donors. Regulatory and stem cell-like memory subsets were obtained from only 8 patients and roughly eight healthy donors, while naive and central memory subsets were obtained from all 30 or so donors. What the work shows at the level of the full study, not this receptor alone: Naive, central memory and regulatory TCRB repertoires appeared more similar among patients than among healthy donors. Because small numbers of individuals were included in the HLA sub-analyses, any influence of HLA type on TCRB rearrangement was left unresolved. At VDJ recombination sites, patients with type 1 diabetes made fewer insertions and deleted more nucleotides, a pattern implying thymic rearrangement abnormalities. Shorter templates might be favored by PCR, yet because patient and control samples were amplified and corrected together, any such skew would affect both groups equally. A moderate but significant shortening of TCRB CDR3 length was observed in type 1 diabetes patients in all four CD4+ subsets. Because cDNA rather than genomic DNA was sequenced, highly expressing activated cells could have been over-represented, although no difference in activation and CD3 levels was found between groups.

The germline V gene provides CDR1 MNHNS and CDR2 SASEGT. The CDR3, from cysteine to phenylalanine, totals 13 residues. CDR3 DNA is the only sequence kept; it has 39 bases, read in frame from the first base. V ends up 8 bases short and J 2 bases short, with an unmatched junction base count of 3. This clone was seen a handful of times. This clone's antigen is unknown. No quality values exist for individual bases; no much larger clone is one base distant. From each donor, a single peripheral blood sample of approximately 0.11 L on average was drawn into heparinised tubes. A BD FACSAria II was used to sort naive, central memory, regulatory and stem cell-like memory CD4+ T cells with a panel that included CD45RO, CCR7, CD25, CD127, CD95 and CD27. A purity above 95% was achieved for all sorted populations. Right away, PBMCs were isolated by Lymphoprep density gradient centrifugation and were stained directly, with no culture step. Samples were stained and sorted in pairs, with one healthy donor and one patient per experiment, so that batch effects were minimized.

The entire isolated RNA was reverse transcribed using the High Capacity cDNA Reverse Transcription Kit, and thus expressed TCRB transcripts were sequenced. Deep immunoSEQ sequencing was applied to naive, central memory and regulatory T cell samples, giving an average of about 3.7 million total reads per sample. Sorted cells were lysed in RLT buffer, and RNA was extracted using DNase-treated RNeasy Micro or Mini kits according to cell number. Each cell subset was processed separately to prevent cross-contamination, with patient and healthy donor samples processed together. Using the immunoSEQ multiplex PCR, TCRB sequences were amplified from cDNA into 87-bp fragments spanning the CDR3 region. Sequencing of the amplicons was performed on the Illumina HiSeq platform. On the study's bioinformatics: Synthetic template baselines were used to correct PCR bias computationally, reads within Hamming distance 2 were collapsed together, and singletons that could not be merged were discarded. Reads were aligned against IMGT so that V, D and J genes, CDR3 length and insertions or deletions at six rearrangement sites could be assigned. Within each subset, clonotype counts were normalized to the number of sorted cells before true diversity and Gini coefficients were calculated with the tcR R package. The overlap coefficient, calculated on TCRB nucleotide sequences, was used to measure repertoire sharing. Out-of-frame TCRB sequences from naive cells were analyzed as a proxy for the pre-selection repertoire. TCRdb retrieved this table from immuneACCESS and kept in-frame rearrangements only. Not all clones are present; in checked studies, unresolved V genes account for under half, and no reason is known for the remainder. That table furnishes V, J and clone size, whereas the DNA furnished D and trimming. This sample holds about 350,000 clones; roughly a fifth were observed only once. Clones ranked in the top ten supply 0.035% to 0.05% of the sample.

Sequenced material: naive CD4+ T cells from blood. The cell subset or site label on this specimen signifies: true naive CD4+ T cells. The receptor chain draws on TRBV6-1 and TRBJ2-5, and 9 junction bases match TRBD2. The clonotype was recovered from a woman between 18 and 29 years old in good health. CDR3 reads: CASCLAGQETQYF. The sequenced DNA: TGTGCCAGCTGCCTAGCGGGGCAAGAGACCCAGTACTTC.